This T cell receptor (beta chain) was sequenced during a study of T-cell reconstitution after alpha-beta-depleted transplantation in children. Molecular barcoding with unique molecular identifiers was used for the TCRbeta library. Each CDR3 protein gets one entry after TCRdb re-called the PCR reads with MiXCR. This table holds 700,000 to 950,000 distinct CDR3 sequences, under 20% found once. Per the germline V gene, CDR1 is SNHLY and CDR2 is FYNNEI. The germline V and J ends were trimmed by 5 bases and 0 bases, with 15 bases remaining between them. This CDR3 is built from 16 residues. Notes on the study in general: Surviving recipient T cells and thymic progenitors accounted for the high day-60 TCRbeta diversity observed in some patients.

Concerning this clonotype: The antigen is unknown.

This rearrangement joins TRBV2 to TRBJ2-3, with D tentatively TRBD2 (6 bases). Sequenced here: PBMCs, mostly from graft donor cells, sampled 360 days after TCRalphabeta/CD19-depleted stem cell transplant. The clonotype was recovered from a male patient younger than 18 who had a stem cell transplant for acute lymphoblastic leukemia, so the T cells may come from the graft donor. The CDR3 DNA follows: TGTGCCAGCAGTCGGGACTCCTCTTCTAGCACAGATACGCAGTATTTT. It is translated as CASSRDSSSSTDTQYF.